This TCR beta chain emerged from a study of shared clonotypes between healthy human individuals. Across the whole study: There were three CD4 naive, three CD4 memory, two CD8 naive and one CD8 memory plates per donor. Findings of the study overall: For naive CD4 cells, roughly 5% of clonotypes were shared across a handful of donors.

The authors' processing: For the immunoSEQ data, sequences were junction-only without quality scores, so filtering differed. Clones were sequenced by immunoSEQ multiplex PCR, and TCRdb holds only the in-frame ones, with some missing. V, J and clone size reflect that table, while D and trimming were determined from the DNA. The top ten hold more than 0.9% of the sample, which has about 1,800,000 clones, roughly 95% seen once. CD45RO-negative cells were positively selected for CCR7, leaving out terminally differentiated effector memory CD45RA+ cells. In regard to this clone: No antigen is known for it.

The receptor was isolated from a man aged 18-30 years in good health. The sequenced sample consisted of naive CD8+ T cells sorted from blood.

This CDR3 is CASRGGNTEQYF. In DNA, the CDR3 is TGCGCCAGCCGTGGCGGTAATACCGAGCAGTACTTC. The J gene is TRBJ2-7, the V gene TRBV5-1; D gene uncertain. CDR3 length: 12 residues. Germline values: CDR1 SGHRS, CDR2 YFSETQ. Trimming took 7 bases from V and 6 from J, leaving 14 bases between them.